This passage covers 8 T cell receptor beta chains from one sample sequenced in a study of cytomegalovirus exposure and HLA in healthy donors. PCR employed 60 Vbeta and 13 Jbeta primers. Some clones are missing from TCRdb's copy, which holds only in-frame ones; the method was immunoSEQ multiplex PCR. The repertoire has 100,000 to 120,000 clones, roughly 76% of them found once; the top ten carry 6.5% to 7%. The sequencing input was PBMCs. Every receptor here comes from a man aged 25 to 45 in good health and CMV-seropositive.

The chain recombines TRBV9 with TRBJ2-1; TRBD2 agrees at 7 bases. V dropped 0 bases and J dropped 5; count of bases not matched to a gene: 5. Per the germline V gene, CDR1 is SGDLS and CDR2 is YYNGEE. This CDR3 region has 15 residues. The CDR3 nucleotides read TGTGCCAGCAGCGTAGGGGGCGGGGGTCACAATGAGCAGTTCTTC. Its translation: CASSVGGGGHNEQFF. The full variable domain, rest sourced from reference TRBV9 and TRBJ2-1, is DSGVTQTPKHLITATGQRVTLRCSPRSGDLSVYWYQQSLDQGLQFLIQYYNGEERAKGNILERFSAQQFPDLHSELNLSSLELGDSALYFCASSVGGGGHNEQFFGPGTRLTVL.

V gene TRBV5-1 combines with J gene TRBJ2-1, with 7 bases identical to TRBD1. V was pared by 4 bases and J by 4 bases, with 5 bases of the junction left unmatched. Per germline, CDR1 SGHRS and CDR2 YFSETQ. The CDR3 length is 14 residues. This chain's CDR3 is CASSGGQPYNEQFF. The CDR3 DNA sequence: TGCGCCAGCAGCGGGGGACAGCCATACAATGAGCAGTTCTTC.

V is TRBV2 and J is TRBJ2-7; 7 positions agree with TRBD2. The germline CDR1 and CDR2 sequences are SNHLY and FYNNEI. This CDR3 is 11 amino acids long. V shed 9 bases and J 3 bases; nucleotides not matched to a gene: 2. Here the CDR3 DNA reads TGTGCCAGGGGGGAGGGCTACGAGCAGTACTTC. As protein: CARGEGYEQYF.

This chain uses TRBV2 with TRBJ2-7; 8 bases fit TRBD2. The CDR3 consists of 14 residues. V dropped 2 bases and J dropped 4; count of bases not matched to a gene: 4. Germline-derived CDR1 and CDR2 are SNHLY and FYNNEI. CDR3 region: CASSESGGRYEQYF. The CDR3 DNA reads TGTGCCAGCAGTGAATCGGGGGGGCGGTACGAGCAGTACTTC.

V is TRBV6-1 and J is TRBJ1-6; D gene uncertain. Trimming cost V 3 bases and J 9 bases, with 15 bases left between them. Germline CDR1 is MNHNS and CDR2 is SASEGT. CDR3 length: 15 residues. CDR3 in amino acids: CASSDRGGWSSPLHF. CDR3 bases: TGTGCCAGCAGTGATCGGGGAGGGTGGAGTTCACCCCTCCACTTT.

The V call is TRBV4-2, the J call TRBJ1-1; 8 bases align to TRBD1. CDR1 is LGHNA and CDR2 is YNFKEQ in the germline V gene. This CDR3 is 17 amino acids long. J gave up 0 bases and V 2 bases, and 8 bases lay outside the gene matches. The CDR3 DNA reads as TGTGCCAGCAGCCAAAACCAGGGGGCCGGGGTGAACACTGAAGCTTTCTTT. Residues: CASSQNQGAGVNTEAFF.

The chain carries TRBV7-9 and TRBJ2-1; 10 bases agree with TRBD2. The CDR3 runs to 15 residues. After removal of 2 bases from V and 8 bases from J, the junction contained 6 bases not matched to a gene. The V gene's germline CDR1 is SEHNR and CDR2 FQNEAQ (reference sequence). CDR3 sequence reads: CASSLSGGALHEQFF. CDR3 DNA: TGTGCCAGCAGCTTAAGCGGGGGGGCCTTGCATGAGCAGTTCTTC.

The CDR3 loop reads CASSLAGGGTGELFF. CDR3 in DNA: TGTGCCAGCAGCTTGGCAGGAGGAGGAACCGGGGAGCTGTTTTTT. The V gene is TRBV5-4, the J gene TRBJ2-2; perhaps TRBD2 as D (5 bases). Trimming left V 0 bases short and J 5 bases short, with 11 bases between. The CDR3 covers 15 residues. Per germline, CDR1 SGHNT and CDR2 YYREEE (reference sequence).